This passage covers 13 T cell receptor beta chains from one sample sequenced in a study of T cell changes during pregnancy in multiple sclerosis (dated by TCRdb to the late 2010s). The method behind the library was the immunoSEQ multiplex PCR assay. Held by TCRdb, this immuneACCESS table contains in-frame sequences only and omits some clones. Under half of the omission traces to an unresolved V gene where checked; the cause of the rest is unknown. This sample holds 85,000 to 110,000 clones; roughly 93% were observed only once. Of the sample, about 0.9% falls within the top ten clones. The sample consisted of peripheral blood, taken after pregnancy. The receptor source for this set is a female donor with multiple sclerosis, enrolled in a pregnancy study.

The chain combines TRBV5-1 with TRBJ2-3; TRBD2 aligns across 8 bases. Trimming at V came to 0 bases and at J to 1 base, leaving 1 base not matched to a gene. The CDR3 totals 15 residues. The germline V gene has CDR1 SGHRS and CDR2 YFSETQ. As DNA, the CDR3 is TGCGCCAGCAGCTTGGAGACTAGCGGCACAGATACGCAGTATTTT. It specifies CASSLETSGTDTQYF.

This clone has just a few counts. The V call is TRBV6-1, the J call TRBJ1-6; TRBD1 might be the D (5 bases). Per the germline V gene, CDR1 is MNHNS and CDR2 is SASEGT. V lost 4 bases to trimming and J lost 7 bases, with 14 bases between them. The CDR3 extends over 15 amino acids. The CDR3 nucleotides read TGTGCCAGCAGTGTAGCGGGGGGTGGGAATTCACCCCTCCACTTT. Translation: CASSVAGGGNSPLHF.

The chain has TRBV11-2 and TRBJ1-6, with 7 bases identical to TRBD1. Per germline, CDR1 SGHAT and CDR2 FQNNGV. V lost 4 bases to trimming and J lost 4 bases; unmatched junction nucleotides: 1. This CDR3 region has 14 residues. The CDR3 bases are TGTGCCAGCAGCTCGACAGGGTATAATTCACCCCTCCACTTT. This translates into CASSSTGYNSPLHF.

The chain carries TRBV7-2 and TRBJ2-1; 10 positions match TRBD2. The CDR3 runs 17 residues. The germline gives CDR1 SGHTA, CDR2 FQGNSA. The ends lost 3 bases at V and 7 bases at J; junction bases unmatched: 12. The CDR3 DNA follows: TGTGCCAGCAGCTTGGTGCGGGGTAGCGGGGGGCGTAATGAGCAGTTCTTC. Its translation is CASSLVRGSGGRNEQFF.

The gene calls are TRBV15 and TRBJ1-4; D is undetermined. Germline V gene data show CDR1 as LNHNV and CDR2 as YYDKDF (reference sequence). This CDR3 is 15 amino acids long. Trimming took off 0 bases at V and 0 bases at J, with 5 bases between the two ends. CDR3 nucleotides: TGTGCCACCAGCAGAGATAAAACAACTAATGAAAAACTGTTTTTT. Its protein product is CATSRDKTTNEKLFF.

The chain's CDR3 is CASSPRQGETGFLSQPQHF. In nucleotides, the CDR3 is TGTGCCAGCAGCCCTAGACAAGGGGAGACAGGGTTTCTGTCTCAGCCCCAGCATTTT. This chain uses TRBV7-2 with TRBJ1-5, with 7 bases lining up with TRBD1. The CDR3 spans 19 residues. The germline gives CDR1 SGHTA, CDR2 FQGNSA. Losses at the gene ends were 5 bases for V and 6 bases for J; bases not matched to a gene: 22. Combining the CDR3 with reference TRBV7-2 and TRBJ1-5 gives the whole variable domain GAGVSQSPSNKVTEKGKDVELRCDPISGHTALYWYRQSLGQGLEFLIYFQGNSAPDKSGLPSDRFSAERTGGSVSTLTIQRTQQEDSAVYLCASSPRQGETGFLSQPQHFGDGTRLSIL.

The chain has TRBV2 and TRBJ2-2, with 8 positions matching TRBD2. CDR1 is SNHLY and CDR2 is FYNNEI in the germline V gene. V shed 2 bases and J 7 bases; nucleotides not matched to a gene: 9. This CDR3 spans 16 amino acids. The DNA for the CDR3 is TGTGCCAGCAGTGAAACCCGACTAGCGTCCGGCGGGGAGCTGTTTTTT. Its protein product is CASSETRLASGGELFF.

In its sample, this clone was seen once. The chain links TRBV19 to TRBJ1-5; D not resolved. V was pared by 3 bases and J by 4 bases, with 7 bases between. Per the germline V gene, CDR1 is LNHDA and CDR2 is SQIVND (reference sequence). CDR3 length: 13 residues. The CDR3 sequence is CASSIGRNQPQHF. The DNA for the CDR3 is TGTGCCAGTAGTATCGGGAGAAATCAGCCCCAGCATTTT. Filled out from reference TRBV19 and TRBJ1-5, the complete variable domain reads DGGITQSPKYLFRKEGQNVTLSCEQNLNHDAMYWYRQDPGQGLRLIYYSQIVNDFQKGDIAEGYSVSREKKESFPLTVTSAQKNPTAFYLCASSIGRNQPQHFGDGTRLSIL.

The chain couples TRBV28 to TRBJ2-7, with D unclear. The CDR3 consists of 12 residues. Germline V gives CDR1 MDHEN, CDR2 SYDVKM. The germline V and J ends were trimmed by 1 base and 4 bases, with 5 bases remaining between them. Here the CDR3 reads CASSLSRYEQYF. DNA for the CDR3: TGTGCCAGCAGTTTATCGCGGTACGAGCAGTACTTC.

The chain joins TRBV25-1 to TRBJ2-1; weak D call: TRBD2 (7 bases). Germline V lookup: CDR1 MGHDK, CDR2 SYGVNS. The CDR3 sequence is 18 residues long. Trimming cost V 2 bases and J 5 bases, with 22 bases left between them. The CDR3 coding sequence is TGTGCCAGCAGTGAAATGCCGTTGATTGGCGGGGGCCACAATGAGCAGTTCTTC. Translation gives CASSEMPLIGGGHNEQFF.

This clone was found many times. This chain connects TRBV5-5 to TRBJ1-2, with D unclear. Trimming took off 3 bases at V and 4 bases at J, with 7 bases between the two ends. CDR1 and CDR2 from the germline V gene are SGHKS and YYEKEE (reference sequence). CDR3 size: 12 residues. As DNA, the CDR3 is TGTGCCAGCAGCTCACGGTCCTATGGCTACACCTTC. As protein: CASSSRSYGYTF.

DNA for the CDR3: TGTGCCAGCAGCCCCGGGACTCCGTCCCCTAGCACAGATACGCAGTATTTT. Translating gives CASSPGTPSPSTDTQYF. The rearrangement uses TRBV4-2 and TRBJ2-3, with a possible D match to TRBD2 (6 bases). The germline V and J ends were trimmed by 4 bases and 0 bases, with 17 bases remaining between them. Per germline, CDR1 LGHNA and CDR2 YNFKEQ. The CDR3 is 17 residues long.

CDR3 in DNA: TGTGCCAGCAGTCCGACAGGGGGTTATTACGAGCAGTACTTC. It translates to CASSPTGGYYEQYF. The genes are TRBV2 and TRBJ2-7; 9 nucleotides line up with TRBD1. CDR1 and CDR2 (germline): SNHLY, FYNNEI. CDR3 length equals 14 residues. The junction had 6 bases not matched to a gene; V was cut back by 5 bases and J by 4 bases. Combining the CDR3 with reference TRBV2 and TRBJ2-7 gives the whole variable domain EPEVTQTPSHQVTQMGQEVILRCVPISNHLYFYWYRQILGQKVEFLVSFYNNEISEKSEIFDDQFSVERPDGSNFTLKIRSTKLEDSAMYFCASSPTGGYYEQYFGPGTRLTVT.